This T cell receptor (beta chain) was sequenced during a study of human T cells and chemical hapten exposure. This clonotype was observed a few times. Per the original data handling: A typical sample had some 96,000 TCRs, with about 23,224 to 690,600 overall. One entry per CDR3 protein, called by TCRdb with MiXCR from the RACE reads. Clone size and V and J calls follow TCRdb, not the original study. The data show fewer than 95,000 distinct CDR3 sequences, with roughly 9.6% seen just once and 2.2% held by the top ten. Time point meaning: patch test 2, 6 weeks after DPC sensitization. Specified treatment: therapeutic diphenylcyclopropenone sensitization with weekly scalp DPC. The sample here was whole blood, taken in connection with sensitization to the hapten diphenylcyclopropenone (DPC). The TCR was taken from a man aged 35 to 55 with alopecia areata. Some clones in this sample may be carry-over from other donors' samples.

The CDR3 region is CASSSPGKTGYTEAFF. CDR3 bases: TGTGCCAGCAGTTCTCCGGGAAAAACGGGGTACACTGAAGCTTTCTTT. The J gene is TRBJ1-1, the V gene TRBV28, with D hard to call. The germline V gene encodes CDR1 MDHEN and CDR2 SYDVKM. V lost 4 bases and J 3 bases, leaving 18 bases between the germline ends. The length of the CDR3 is 16 residues.